Listed below are T cell receptor beta chains from one sample, sequenced in a study of tissue T cells after allogeneic stem cell transplantation. Method: immunoSEQ multiplex PCR; TCRdb's copy keeps in-frame clones and lacks some. The repertoire holds approximately 6,100 clones, with around 78% as singletons. The sequences come from blood, collected before transplantation. Receptors originate from a man aged 40 to 70 who later had graft-versus-host disease after an allogeneic stem cell transplant. Each CDR3 is given with its conserved first and last residue. The order of the fields is clone size, D gene, V gene, J gene, CDR3 protein, CDR3 DNA. The D gene is left open where the match is weak. Size tells how often a clone was seen (once, few, many) or the class of an expanded clone, and some rows leave it out.

.	.	TRBV19	TRBJ2-1	CASKQGSSYNEQFF	TGTGCCAGTAAGCAGGGGTCCTCTTACAATGAGCAGTTCTTC
once	.	TRBV27	TRBJ1-2	CASSPSLNYGYTF	TGTGCCAGCAGTCCAAGCCTAAACTATGGCTACACCTTC
few	TRBD2	TRBV2	TRBJ2-2	CASKGRGGQLFF	TGTGCCAGCAAGGGGAGGGGCGGGCAGCTGTTTTTT
.	.	TRBV3-1/TRBV3-2	TRBJ1-1	CASSLGWTEAFF	TGTGCCAGCAGCCTGGGTTGGACTGAAGCTTTCTTT
.	TRBD1	TRBV6-5	TRBJ1-1	CASTSNRGPNTEAFF	TGTGCCAGCACTTCCAACAGGGGGCCTAACACTGAAGCTTTCTTT
.	.	TRBV5-4	TRBJ1-1	CASSSPRGDTEAFF	TGTGCCAGCAGCTCACCACGGGGTGACACTGAAGCTTTCTTT
.	.	TRBV9	TRBJ1-1	CASSARAGGRTEAFF	TGTGCCAGCAGCGCTAGGGCCGGAGGGCGGACTGAAGCTTTCTTT
.	TRBD1	TRBV4-2	TRBJ2-3	CASSHGPGQSTDTQYF	TGTGCCAGCAGCCACGGGCCGGGACAGAGCACAGATACGCAGTATTTT
.	.	TRBV5-1	TRBJ1-2	CASSPEGGYGYTF	TGCGCCAGCAGCCCGGAGGGGGGCTATGGCTACACCTTC
few	.	TRBV12-5	TRBJ1-1	CASGFNSEAFF	TGTGCTAGTGGTTTCAACTCCGAAGCTTTCTTT
.	.	TRBV28	TRBJ1-1	CASSFQASGNTEAFF	TGTGCCAGCAGTTTCCAGGCCTCAGGGAACACTGAAGCTTTCTTT
.	.	TRBV4-1	TRBJ1-6	CASSQVGAPLHF	TGCGCCAGCAGCCAAGTTGGGGCACCCCTCCACTTT
.	TRBD2	TRBV7-6	TRBJ2-7	CASSLGSGGVYEQYF	TGTGCCAGCAGCTTAGGGAGCGGGGGAGTCTACGAGCAGTACTTC
.	.	TRBV6-5	TRBJ2-1	CASSYGPGGPRNEQFF	TGTGCCAGCAGTTATGGGCCCGGGGGGCCTAGGAATGAGCAGTTCTTC
.	.	TRBV11-2	TRBJ2-5	CTSSLDRSRAGEGETQYF	TGTACCAGCAGCTTAGATCGATCCCGGGCAGGAGAAGGGGAGACCCAGTACTTC
.	.	TRBV7-3	TRBJ1-1	CASSLGTTEAFF	TGTGCCAGCAGCTTAGGTACCACTGAAGCTTTCTTT
.	.	TRBV30	TRBJ2-3	CAWSPTQGLSGTQYF	TGTGCCTGGAGTCCGACACAGGGATTATCGGGTACGCAGTATTTT
.	.	TRBV28	TRBJ1-2	CASSVSDVYGYTF	TGTGCCAGCAGTGTTTCGGACGTCTATGGCTACACCTTC
.	.	TRBV19	TRBJ1-1	CASSFDRTNTEAFF	TGTGCCAGTAGCTTCGACAGAACGAACACTGAAGCTTTCTTT
once	.	TRBV5-1	TRBJ2-1	CASSLEIVRDNEQFF	TGCGCCAGCAGCTTGGAAATAGTCCGCGACAATGAGCAGTTCTTC
.	.	TRBV19	TRBJ2-2	CASSISPANTGELFF	TGTGCCAGTAGTATTAGCCCAGCGAACACCGGGGAGCTGTTTTTT
.	.	TRBV9	TRBJ1-4	CASSPWGNREKLFF	TGTGCCAGCAGCCCCTGGGGGAACCGTGAAAAACTGTTTTTT
.	TRBD2	TRBV29-1	TRBJ2-1	CSVEGTSGDLNEQFF	TGCAGCGTTGAGGGGACTAGCGGGGACCTCAATGAGCAGTTCTTC
few	.	TRBV7-2	TRBJ2-3	CASSFEGGGDTQYF	TGTGCCAGCAGCTTTGAGGGAGGTGGAGATACGCAGTATTTT
.	TRBD1	TRBV10-3	TRBJ1-5	CAISRDRHQPQHF	TGTGCCATCAGCCGGGACAGACATCAGCCCCAGCATTTT
.	.	TRBV28	TRBJ1-6	CVSHGVYTNSPLHF	TGTGTTAGCCACGGCGTTTATACCAATTCACCCCTCCACTTT
few	.	TRBV15	TRBJ2-5	CATSRARYKETQYF	TGTGCCACCAGCCGGGCCCGATATAAAGAGACCCAGTACTTC
.	.	TRBV6-5	TRBJ1-4	CASSRPLGETEKLFF	TGTGCCAGCAGCCGCCCCTTAGGGGAAACGGAAAAACTGTTTTTT
.	.	TRBV28	TRBJ1-6	CASSFRRGNSPLHF	TGTGCCAGCAGTTTCCGGCGAGGGAATTCACCCCTCCACTTT
few	.	TRBV5-6	TRBJ1-2	CASSLYRDSYGYTF	TGTGCCAGCAGCTTATACAGGGATAGCTATGGCTACACCTTC
.	.	TRBV11-3	TRBJ2-1	CASSLGGKDNEQFF	TGTGCCAGCAGCTTAGGGGGGAAGGACAATGAGCAGTTCTTC
.	TRBD2	TRBV5-4	TRBJ2-7	CASSSRLAGRSYEQYF	TGTGCCAGCAGCTCAAGACTAGCGGGCCGTTCCTACGAGCAGTACTTC
.	TRBD2	TRBV6-5	TRBJ2-1	CASTSDSGINEQFF	TGTGCCAGCACCTCGGATAGCGGGATCAATGAGCAGTTCTTC